This T cell receptor (beta chain) was recovered during a study of CD8 T cells in ankylosing spondylitis (dated by TCRdb to 2017 to 2019). Regarding the study in general: The study profiled T cell receptor beta repertoires in healthy donors and ankylosing spondylitis patients to find disease-linked TCR variants. The whole study cohort included under 140 healthy donors and about two dozen ankylosing spondylitis patients. Peripheral blood was sampled, and synovial fluid was also collected from ankylosing spondylitis patients.

This clonotype was observed a handful of times. It lacks a known antigen. No qualities accompany the bases; no much larger clone lies one base away. The full study reports these points: Blood from ankylosing spondylitis patients appeared to be characterized by a TCR beta motif composed of eight highly homologous amino acid variants. Some motif variants had previously been reported in the synovial fluid and blood of reactive arthritis patients, which suggests shared mechanisms of disease initiation. A CD8+ phenotype was shown by the disease-linked clones, which were found at relatively low frequencies in peripheral blood. Significant enrichment of the disease-linked clones was reported in matched synovial fluid samples from ankylosing spondylitis patients.

Sequencing was performed on an Illumina HiSeq 2500. Quantitative 5'-RACE with molecular barcodes was the method used to prepare the TCR beta libraries. The authors' analysis ran thus. To identify disease-linked TCR variants, a new computational method was used, one built on a probabilistic model of VDJ rearrangement. TCRdb cleaned the public reads at Q25 with fastp, built clones with MiXCR and kept in-frame beta chains. Every distinct CDR3 protein forms one entry, paired with its most common genes and DNA. TCRdb's processing, not the authors', yielded these V and J calls. A total of 350,000 to 400,000 distinct CDR3 sequences appear in this sample, 20% to 25% of them only once. Around 14% of the sample lies in the top ten. The cysteine opens and the phenylalanine closes a CDR3 of 13 amino acids. Of all the DNA, just the CDR3 is kept, 39 bases in frame from base 1. Trimming at the junction amounts to 2 bases on V and 8 bases on J, and the germline ends lie 7 bases apart. CDR1 MNHNS and CDR2 SASEGT are derived from the germline V gene.

This clonotype originated in a male donor with ankylosing spondylitis or in good health (not recorded which). Sequences were obtained from blood, either unsorted or a sorted T cell fraction (not recorded which). The V and J segments used are TRBV6-1 and TRBJ1-6; the D gene identity is not certain. The nucleotides read TGTGCCAGCAGTGAAATAGGAGATTCACCCCTCCACTTT. The resulting protein is CASSEIGDSPLHF.